This TCR beta chain was identified during a study of CD8+CD57+ T cells in acquired aplastic anemia. In the study overall: The sorted CD4+ and CD8+ cells yielded an average approximately 3.2 ug of DNA. Study-wide points: Under 35 was the count of CD8+ CDR3 sequences that patients shared with controls. Statistical testing detected no significant gap in CD8+ Simpson's diversity between patients and controls.

Individuals selected for sequencing had exhibited CD8+CD57+ cell expansion on flow cytometry. This clonotype has ten or more counts. Antigen: not known. Genomic DNA, the template, was used for profiling of the TCR beta VDJ and CDR3. TCRdb re-called the reads with MiXCR, one entry per CDR3 protein. Altogether a few hundred thousand distinct CDR3 sequences are present, about half being singletons, with the ten largest covering 20%. The CDR3 spans 14 residues. Germline-derived CDR1 and CDR2 are SNHLY and FYNNEI. The V gene lost 1 base and the J gene lost 4 bases, with 10 bases spanning the gap. The rearrangement joins TRBV2 to TRBJ1-2; no definite D call. This clonotype originated in a human donor with aplastic anemia. Sequenced material: sorted CD4+, CD8+, or CD8+CD57+ T cells (not recorded which) from PBMCs. CDR3 bases: TGTGCCAGCAGTGAAGAGGCGGGTCCCTATGGCTACACCTTC. It yields the protein CASSEEAGPYGYTF.